The rows below give T cell receptor beta chains drawn from one sample of a study of blood T cells in healthy people across ages. TCRdb re-called the 5' RACE reads through MiXCR, storing one row per CDR3 protein. The sample holds about 1.8 million distinct CDR3 sequences, 49% seen once. The sequencing input was blood. These receptors were taken from a woman between 40 and 55 years old in good health. The CDR3 runs from the conserved cysteine through the conserved F or W. Each record gives: clone size, V gene, J gene, D gene, CDR3 protein, CDR3 DNA. A D gene is named only where the DNA matches it firmly. Expanded clones get a size class; other rows say once, few or many, or leave the size out.

.,TRBV4-3,TRBJ2-1,TRBD1,CASSEGASSYNEQFF,TGCGCCAGCAGTGAGGGGGCAAGCTCCTACAATGAGCAGTTCTTC
few,TRBV11-1,TRBJ2-3,.,CASSEGGSGYF,TGTGCCAGCAGCGAGGGGGGCTCGGGGTATTTT
.,TRBV5-1,TRBJ2-2,.,CASSLGTGTGELFF,TGTGCCAGCAGTTTAGGGACGGGCACCGGGGAGCTGTTTTTT
once,TRBV6-5,TRBJ2-1,.,CASSYSAEESSYNEQFF,TGTGCCAGCAGTTACTCGGCGGAAGAGAGCTCCTACAATGAGCAGTTCTTC
.,TRBV10-3,TRBJ2-3,TRBD1,CATGDSSTDTQYF,TGTGCCACCGGGGACAGTAGCACAGATACGCAGTATTTT
.,TRBV29-1,TRBJ2-6,.,CSVEDPPGSGANVLTF,TGCAGCGTTGAAGACCCCCCCGGTTCTGGGGCCAACGTCCTGACTTTC
.,TRBV7-2,TRBJ2-3,TRBD2,CASSSTSGGLADTQYF,TGTGCCAGCAGTTCAACTAGCGGGGGTTTGGCAGATACGCAGTATTTT
few,TRBV28,TRBJ1-5,TRBD1,CASGQGNQPQHF,TGTGCCAGCGGACAGGGCAATCAGCCCCAGCATTTT
many,TRBV7-2,TRBJ2-3,.,CASNPRRSTDTQYF,TGTGCCAGCAACCCTCGGAGGAGCACAGATACGCAGTATTTT
.,TRBV7-2,TRBJ2-1,TRBD2,CASSADGRSSYNEQFF,TGTGCCAGCAGCGCTGACGGGAGGAGCTCCTACAATGAGCAGTTCTTC
few,TRBV5-1,TRBJ2-1,.,CASSFTGVNYNEQFF,TGCGCCAGCAGCTTTACGGGGGTTAATTACAATGAGCAGTTCTTC
few,TRBV7-9,TRBJ2-1,.,CASSLSLIGEQFF,TGTGCCAGCAGCTTATCCCTGATCGGTGAGCAGTTCTTC
few,TRBV4-3,TRBJ2-3,.,CASSQDHAADTQYF,TGCGCCAGCAGCCAAGATCATGCCGCAGATACGCAGTATTTT
.,TRBV7-9,TRBJ2-7,TRBD2,CASSSRPTTSGDYEQYF,TGTGCCAGCAGCTCCCGGCCCACGACTAGCGGGGACTATGAGCAGTACTTC
few,TRBV20-1,TRBJ2-5,TRBD2,CSARALAGGKETQYF,TGCAGTGCTAGAGCCCTAGCGGGGGGGAAAGAGACCCAGTACTTC
few,TRBV5-1,TRBJ1-1,TRBD1,CASSRQGDNTEAFF,TGCGCCAGCAGCCGACAGGGGGACAACACTGAAGCTTTCTTT
.,TRBV20-1,TRBJ2-1,TRBD2,CSASGGARVNEQFF,TGCAGTGCTAGCGGGGGGGCTCGGGTCAATGAGCAGTTCTTC
once,TRBV12-3/TRBV12-4,TRBJ2-7,.,CASSFLSIGSSYEQYF,TGTGCCAGCAGTTTCCTGTCTATCGGGAGCTCCTACGAGCAGTACTTC